This T cell receptor beta chain is drawn from a study of Ad26.COV2.S vaccination and SARS-CoV-2 variants. General study points: Measurements of TCR breadth and depth may have given underestimates of the total T cell responses.

TCRdb's table, derived via immunoSEQ multiplex PCR, lists solely in-frame clones and lacks some. The table includes about 280,000 clones, more than 75% detected once. This clone was detected once. As yet, its antigen is unknown. Treatment denoted: around 19 received Ad26.COV2.S at low or high dose, single or two shots; five or six received placebo; per-sample allocation not given. Sampling was performed 63 days after the first vaccine or placebo injection. Its platform was an Ad26 vector, and its expressed antigen was Wuhan-strain SARS-CoV-2 spike. The germline V and J ends were trimmed by 3 bases and 5 bases, with 10 bases remaining between them. The CDR3 has 13 amino acids. Per germline, CDR1 MGHRA and CDR2 YSYEKL.

Specimen: peripheral blood, collected in a trial of Ad26.COV2.S vaccine versus placebo. The receptor comes from a person aged 18-65 years who received the Ad26.COV2.S COVID-19 vaccine or a placebo. The V and J genes are TRBV4-1 and TRBJ2-5, with D possibly TRBD2 on 6 matching bases. CDR3 in DNA: TGCGCCAGCAGCCAGGATCTAGCGGAGACCCAGTACTTC. As protein: CASSQDLAETQYF.